The next 27 T cell receptor beta chains were all read from a single sample in a study of Ad26.COV2.S vaccination and SARS-CoV-2 variants. TCRdb keeps only in-frame clones here, not all; method: immunoSEQ multiplex PCR. The sample holds around 300,000 clones; roughly 90% are singletons and the top ten take approximately 5%. Sample treatment: over 15 received Ad26.COV2.S at low or high dose, single or two shots; roughly 5 received placebo; per-sample allocation not given. On day 63 after the first injection, vaccine and placebo recipients gave samples. The starting material was peripheral blood, obtained in a trial of Ad26.COV2.S vaccine versus placebo. These TCRs come from a person between 18 and 65 years old who received the Ad26.COV2.S COVID-19 vaccine or a placebo.

V is TRBV30 and J is TRBJ1-1; weak D call: TRBD1 (6 bases). Germline CDR1 and CDR2: GTSNPN and SVGIG (reference sequence). CDR3 length: 16 residues. Deletions cut 4 bases from V and 4 bases from J, with 22 bases between. In nucleotides, the CDR3 is TGTGCCTGGACTCGGAACAGGGTGGGAGTTAGCACTGAAGCTTTCTTT. This sequence encodes CAWTRNRVGVSTEAFF.

The chain couples TRBV5-5 to TRBJ2-2; the D is unclear. Trimming took 5 bases from V and 2 from J, leaving 16 bases between them. Per germline, CDR1 SGHKS and CDR2 YYEKEE (reference sequence). This CDR3 is 16 amino acids long. CDR3 sequence: CASSSDIQINTGELFF. CDR3 in DNA: TGTGCCAGCAGTTCCGACATACAAATCAACACCGGGGAGCTGTTTTTT.

This clone was counted once. In DNA form, the CDR3 reads TGTGCCAGCTCCCCGACGGGACGAAGTAACACCGGGGAGCTGTTTTTT. Translation: CASSPTGRSNTGELFF. The chain carries TRBV18 and TRBJ2-2; D may be TRBD1 or TRBD2 (5 bases each). Germline V gene data show CDR1 as KGHSH and CDR2 as LQKENI. This CDR3 is built from 16 residues. The ends were cut back, 6 bases at V and 2 bases at J, with 16 bases in the middle.

This rearrangement joins TRBV16 to TRBJ1-2; D gene unclear. CDR1 and CDR2 from the germline V gene are KGHSY and FQNENV. V lost 0 bases, J lost 8 bases, and 10 bases lay in between. The CDR3 has 13 residues. The CDR3 loop is CASSQSENGGYTF. CDR3 coding DNA: TGTGCCAGCAGCCAATCGGAGAACGGCGGCTACACCTTC. Filled out from reference TRBV16 and TRBJ1-2, the complete variable domain reads GEEVAQTPKHLVRGEGQKAKLYCAPIKGHSYVFWYQQVLKNEFKFLISFQNENVFDETGMPKERFSAKCLPNSPCSLEIQATKLEDSAVYFCASSQSENGGYTFGSGTRLTVV.

This chain connects TRBV28 to TRBJ1-5; D remains ambiguous. CDR1 is MDHEN and CDR2 is SYDVKM in the germline V gene. The V end lost 4 bases, the J end lost 1 base, and 14 bases lay between the germline ends. The CDR3 has 16 residues. The CDR3 region is CASSYTGRSSNQPQHF. CDR3 nucleotides: TGTGCCAGCAGTTATACCGGACGCTCAAGCAATCAGCCCCAGCATTTT.

A remark on this clone: Other DNA variants within this sample encode the same CDR3. The J gene is TRBJ1-1, the V gene TRBV5-1, with 10 bases fitting TRBD1. V shed 4 bases and J 3 bases; nucleotides not matched to a gene: 3. The CDR3 contains 14 residues. Germline loops: CDR1 SGHRS, CDR2 YFSETQ. CDR3 in amino acids: CASSLGQGYTEAFF. The CDR3 nucleotides read TGCGCCAGCAGCCTGGGACAGGGGTACACTGAAGCTTTCTTT.

The gene calls are TRBV7-2 and TRBJ1-6; D possibly corresponds to TRBD1 (5 bases). V was pared by 0 bases and J by 5 bases, with 8 bases between. Germline lookup yields CDR1 SGHTA and CDR2 FQGNSA. The CDR3 spans 15 residues. Here the CDR3 DNA reads TGTGCCAGCAGCTTAGCAGGGGTAGATAATTCACCCCTCCACTTT. Encoded protein: CASSLAGVDNSPLHF.

The CDR3 loop reads CASETGFAAGELFF. The CDR3 nucleotides are TGTGCCAGCGAGACAGGGTTTGCGGCCGGGGAGCTGTTTTTT. The chain has TRBV28 and TRBJ2-2, with 7 bases fitting TRBD1. Trimming took 8 bases from V and 6 from J; bases not matched to a gene: 9. Germline CDR1 and CDR2: MDHEN and SYDVKM. CDR3 length: 14 amino acids.

The V call is TRBV28, the J call TRBJ1-3; possible D gene TRBD1, 6 bases. CDR3 size: 13 residues. CDR1 and CDR2 (germline): MDHEN, SYDVKM. The V and J ends lost 3 bases and 8 bases respectively, with 11 bases between them. The DNA for the CDR3 is TGTGCCAGCAGTTTGGCAGGGGCGGACACCATATATTTT. Its translation is CASSLAGADTIYF.

The rearrangement joins TRBV3-1 (or the pseudogene TRBV3-2) to TRBJ1-1, with TRBD1 matching over 8 bases. Unmatched junction bases numbered 7, after V lost 4 bases and J lost 6 bases. CDR1 LGHDT and CDR2 YNNKEL come from the germline V gene (reference sequence). The CDR3 sequence is 14 residues long. The CDR3 DNA is TGTGCCAGCAGCCGCGGACAGGGAGGAGCTGAAGCTTTCTTT. It encodes CASSRGQGGAEAFF.

The rearrangement joins TRBV27 to TRBJ1-6; 8 nucleotides align to TRBD1. Germline V lookup: CDR1 MNHEY, CDR2 SMNVEV (reference sequence). Losses at the gene ends were 5 bases for V and 5 bases for J; bases not matched to a gene: 8. This CDR3 region has 16 residues. CDR3 amino acids: CASSPLDRENNSPLHF. CDR3 bases: TGTGCCAGCAGTCCTCTGGACAGGGAGAATAATTCACCCCTCCACTTT.

The table lists this clone with a count of one. The chain joins TRBV4-1 to TRBJ1-6; D gene ambiguous. Trimming pared 0 bases from V and 5 bases from J, leaving 5 bases between. The CDR3 length is 14 residues. Looked up from germline, CDR1 is MGHRA and CDR2 is YSYEKL. The CDR3 sequence is CASSQDQNNSPLHF. CDR3 nucleotide sequence: TGCGCCAGCAGCCAAGATCAGAATAATTCACCCCTCCACTTT.

The J gene is TRBJ2-2, the V gene TRBV7-6; TRBD2 agrees at 7 bases. Germline lookup yields CDR1 SGHVS and CDR2 FNYEAQ. Germline trimming cut 1 base from V and 1 base from J; bases unmatched to any gene: 3. CDR3 length equals 16 residues. The CDR3 loop reads CASSLEAGENTGELFF. DNA for the CDR3: TGTGCCAGCAGCTTAGAGGCGGGAGAGAACACCGGGGAGCTGTTTTTT.

The chain couples TRBV5-1 to TRBJ2-7; TRBD2 might be the D (6 bases). The CDR3 loop spans 13 amino acids. The V and J ends lost 0 bases and 3 bases respectively, with 7 bases between them. Germline V gene data show CDR1 as SGHRS and CDR2 as YFSETQ. The DNA of the CDR3 is TGCGCCAGCAGCTTGGTCGGGGGCTACGAGCAGTACTTC. The encoded protein is CASSLVGGYEQYF.

V and J are TRBV6-2 or TRBV6-3 and TRBJ2-7; D gene unclear. The germline CDR1 and CDR2 sequences are MNHEY and SVGEGT. This CDR3 has 13 residues. V lost 2 bases and J lost 6, with 11 bases in between. The CDR3 here is CASSYPVGFEQYF. CDR3 in DNA: TGTGCCAGCAGTTACCCGGTTGGGTTCGAGCAGTACTTC.

Notes on this clone: The identical CDR3 is also encoded by other nucleotide sequences in the sample. The rearrangement joins TRBV6-1 to TRBJ1-2; no reliable D call. The CDR3 has 13 residues. Trimming took off 3 bases at V and 4 bases at J, with 9 bases between the two ends. The germline V gene encodes CDR1 MNHNS and CDR2 SASEGT. The CDR3 sequence: CASSETGFYGYTF. The CDR3, as DNA: TGTGCCAGCAGTGAGACGGGATTCTATGGCTACACCTTC.

The chain links TRBV7-9 to TRBJ1-3; 7 bases match TRBD1. The germline gives CDR1 SEHNR, CDR2 FQNEAQ (reference sequence). The V and J ends lost 6 bases and 4 bases, in that order; junction bases with no gene match: 3. CDR3 length: 13 residues. The CDR3 coding sequence is TGTGCCAGCAGTACGACAGGGGGAAACACCATATATTTT. The encoded protein is CASSTTGGNTIYF.

The chain employs TRBV5-1 and TRBJ2-3; 12 bases line up with TRBD2. In germline, CDR1 is SGHRS, CDR2 YFSETQ. The CDR3 extends over 17 amino acids. The J segment lost 5 bases and the V segment lost 0 bases, leaving 7 bases of the junction unmatched. Here the CDR3 reads CASSLGLAGGSQDTQYF. The CDR3 region has the DNA TGCGCCAGCAGCTTGGGTCTAGCGGGGGGGTCACAAGATACGCAGTATTTT.

This sequence joins TRBV10-3 and TRBJ1-2; 9 nucleotides align to TRBD1. The CDR3 has 15 amino acids. V shed 2 bases and J 2 bases; nucleotides not matched to a gene: 3. Germline V gene data show CDR1 as ENHRY and CDR2 as SYGVKD. CDR3 nucleotide sequence: TGTGCCATCAGTGAGGAGACAGGGGGAAACTATGGCTACACCTTC. Its protein is CAISEETGGNYGYTF.

This clone was seen a handful of times. The chain combines TRBV4-1 with TRBJ1-5; tentative D call: TRBD1 (5 bases). CDR3 size: 16 residues. V was shortened by 0 bases and J by 1 base, with 10 bases between the two germline ends. Germline loops: CDR1 MGHRA, CDR2 YSYEKL. CDR3 sequence reads: CASSQEGSGSNQPQHF. CDR3 nucleotide sequence: TGCGCCAGCAGCCAAGAAGGGTCAGGGAGCAATCAGCCCCAGCATTTT.

This chain links TRBV28 with TRBJ1-6; D is possibly TRBD1 (6 bases). CDR1 and CDR2 (germline): MDHEN, SYDVKM. The CDR3 consists of 18 residues. Trimming shortened V by 8 bases and J by 1 base, and 21 bases separated the two germline ends. The CDR3 here is CASPDSAHRESYNSPLHF. The DNA for the CDR3 is TGTGCCAGCCCAGATTCCGCTCACAGGGAGTCCTATAATTCACCCCTCCACTTT.

V is TRBV7-8 and J is TRBJ2-2; D remains ambiguous. Between the trimmed V and J ends, which lost 4 bases and 2 bases, there was a span of 8 bases. The length of the CDR3 is 14 residues. From germline, CDR1 is SGHVS and CDR2 FQNEAQ. The CDR3 DNA reads as TGTGCCAGCAGCTCAGGACCTAACACCGGGGAGCTGTTTTTT. The encoded protein is CASSSGPNTGELFF.

This clone appeared once. The chain couples TRBV6-5 to TRBJ2-5; 7 nucleotides align to TRBD1. The CDR3 has 15 residues. The V gene end was trimmed by 1 base and the J gene end by 5 bases; junction bases not matched to a gene: 7. CDR1 and CDR2 from the germline V gene are MNHEY and SVGAGI. CDR3: CASSYYRGEGETQYF. CDR3 DNA: TGTGCCAGCAGTTACTACAGGGGTGAGGGTGAGACCCAGTACTTC.

This chain links TRBV12-3 or TRBV12-4 with TRBJ1-6; D not certain. Deletions cut 5 bases from V and 14 bases from J, with 13 bases between. This CDR3 is 12 amino acids long. CDR3 sequence: CASSPNAGALHF. In DNA form, the CDR3 reads TGTGCCAGCAGTCCCAACGCTGGGGCCCTCCACTTT.

The chain is built from TRBV9 and TRBJ2-3; perhaps TRBD1 as D (6 bases). Trimming cost V 4 bases and J 3 bases, with 12 bases left between them. CDR3 length: 14 amino acids. Germline assignment: CDR1 SGDLS and CDR2 YYNGEE. CDR3 amino acids: CASSPSDRTDTQYF. CDR3 bases: TGTGCCAGCAGCCCCTCAGACAGGACAGATACGCAGTATTTT.

J is TRBJ2-7 and V is TRBV5-1; 7 nucleotides align to TRBD1. The germline gives CDR1 SGHRS, CDR2 YFSETQ. CDR3 length: 16 amino acids. V was clipped by 4 bases and J by 6 bases; unmatched bases: 16. CDR3 sequence: CASSQDPDRTPSEQYF. CDR3 DNA sequence: TGCGCCAGCAGCCAAGATCCGGACAGGACGCCCTCCGAGCAGTACTTC.

V is TRBV7-2 and J is TRBJ1-1; possible D gene TRBD1, 6 bases. The CDR3 covers 14 residues. Trimming took 1 base from V and 5 from J, leaving 11 bases between them. Germline CDR1 and CDR2: SGHTA and FQGNSA. CDR3 bases: TGTGCCAGCAGCTTAGGGATAGGGGGGACTGAAGCTTTCTTT. It encodes CASSLGIGGTEAFF.